This T cell receptor (beta chain) is from a study of beta chain features in type 1 diabetes. In its sample, this clone was seen a few times. Expressed TCRB transcripts were sequenced because the isolated RNA had all been reverse transcribed beforehand. Clones were read by immunoSEQ multiplex PCR, and TCRdb kept only the in-frame ones, dropping some. The profile shows 430,000 or so clones, around 10% of them singletons. Trimming stripped 0 bases from V and 11 bases from J, with 10 bases between. The CDR3 is 13 amino acids. Germline V lookup: CDR1 SGHTA, CDR2 FQGNSA. J is TRBJ2-2 and V is TRBV7-2; D call uncertain. The specimen sequenced was naive CD4+ T cells from blood. The source is a woman between 18 and 30 years old in good health. This CDR3 is CASSLANFPELFF. In DNA, the CDR3 is TGTGCCAGCAGCTTAGCGAATTTCCCCGAGCTGTTTTTT. Full variable domain (outside the CDR3, taken from reference TRBV7-2 and TRBJ2-2): GAGVSQSPSNKVTEKGKDVELRCDPISGHTALYWYRQSLGQGLEFLIYFQGNSAPDKSGLPSDRFSAERTGGSVSTLTIQRTQQEDSAVYLCASSLANFPELFFGEGSRLTVL.